This T cell receptor (beta chain) was sequenced during a study of Graves' ophthalmopathy and Graves' hyperthyroidism. Amplified TCR beta CDR3 regions were obtained using RNA transcripts as template. First-round RT-PCR with HTBI primers preceded a second-round multiplex PCR. A single record per CDR3 protein comes from TCRdb applying MiXCR to the multiplex PCR reads. The table includes approximately 210,000 distinct CDR3 sequences, 25% to 35% detected once. Trimming took 7 bases from V and 11 from J, leaving 23 bases between them. The CDR3 loop spans 14 amino acids. Moderate-to-severe activity, CAS ≥3, NOSPECS ≥4 and a duration under 3 months were seen in donors with ophthalmopathy. This clonotype was found many times. Its antigen is unknown. General study findings and limits: Ophthalmopathy progression prediction by the model yielded a sensitivity of about 68% and a specificity of under 80%. Blood also harbored most expanded thyroid clonotypes above 0.001 frequency.

This receptor was obtained from a man aged 50-59 years with Graves' ophthalmopathy. This chain uses TRBV12-3 or TRBV12-4 with TRBJ1-1, with D uncertain. Source material: peripheral blood. CDR3 loop: CASIAPGVRDRAFF. The CDR3 nucleotides read TGTGCCAGCATCGCTCCGGGTGTTAGGGATAGGGCTTTCTTT.